The source of this TCR beta chain is a study of blood T cell repertoires in COVID-19. Study in general: Both acute and convalescent COVID-19 samples were obtained from the United States, Italy and Spain. T cells, B-cell-depleted T cells, or PBMCs supplied cDNA or gDNA.

Looked up from germline, CDR1 is LNHDA and CDR2 is SQIVND (reference sequence). V lost 4 bases to trimming and J lost 8 bases, with 13 bases between them. CDR3 length: 13 residues. The study recruited people aged roughly 18 to 100 years across roughly 25 US areas. Assignments of participants to cohorts depended upon their own reported clinical history. Clones were read by immunoSEQ multiplex PCR, and TCRdb kept only the in-frame ones, dropping some. Here the sample spans about 280,000 clones, more than 80% being singletons. This TCR was sampled from a woman between 25 and 40 years old with acute COVID-19. The V gene is TRBV19, the J gene TRBJ2-3; D unresolved. The material sequenced was PBMCs or T cells enriched from blood (not recorded which). DNA for the CDR3: TGTGCCAGTAGTACAGAGGCCCGGGTTACGCAGTATTTT. Encoded protein: CASSTEARVTQYF.